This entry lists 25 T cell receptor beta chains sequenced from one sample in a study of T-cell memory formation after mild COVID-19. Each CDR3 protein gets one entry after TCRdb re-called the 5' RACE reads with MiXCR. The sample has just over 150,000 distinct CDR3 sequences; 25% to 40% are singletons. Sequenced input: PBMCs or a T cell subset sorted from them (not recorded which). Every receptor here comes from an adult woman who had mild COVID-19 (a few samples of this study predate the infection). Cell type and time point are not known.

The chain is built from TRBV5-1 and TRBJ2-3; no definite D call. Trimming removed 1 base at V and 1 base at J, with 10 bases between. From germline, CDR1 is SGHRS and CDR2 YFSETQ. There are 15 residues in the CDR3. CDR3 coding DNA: TGCGCCAGCAGCTTGCTCTCCCCTGGCACAGATACGCAGTATTTT. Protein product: CASSLLSPGTDTQYF.

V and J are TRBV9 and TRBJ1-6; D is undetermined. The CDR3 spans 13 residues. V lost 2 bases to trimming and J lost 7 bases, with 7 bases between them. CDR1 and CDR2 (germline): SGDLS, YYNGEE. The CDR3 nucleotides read TGTGCCAGCAGCGTCGGTCAGAATTCACCCCTCCACTTT. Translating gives CASSVGQNSPLHF.

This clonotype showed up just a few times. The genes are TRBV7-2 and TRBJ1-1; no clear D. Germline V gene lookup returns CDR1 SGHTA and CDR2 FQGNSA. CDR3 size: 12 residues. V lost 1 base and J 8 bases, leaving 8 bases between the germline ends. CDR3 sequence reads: CASSLVRTEAFF. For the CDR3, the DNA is TGTGCCAGCAGCTTAGTTCGAACGGAAGCTTTCTTT.

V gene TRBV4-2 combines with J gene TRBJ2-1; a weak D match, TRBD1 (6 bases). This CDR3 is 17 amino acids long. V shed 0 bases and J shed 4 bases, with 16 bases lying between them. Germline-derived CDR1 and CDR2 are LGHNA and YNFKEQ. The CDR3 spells CASSQDAAGASYNEQFF. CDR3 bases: TGTGCCAGCAGCCAAGATGCAGCAGGGGCGTCATACAATGAGCAGTTCTTC.

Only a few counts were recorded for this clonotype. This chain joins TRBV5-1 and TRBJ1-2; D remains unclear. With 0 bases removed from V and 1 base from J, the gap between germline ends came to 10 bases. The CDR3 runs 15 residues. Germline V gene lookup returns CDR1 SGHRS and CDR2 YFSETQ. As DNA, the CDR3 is TGCGCCAGCAGCTTGGACAGCCCAATTAACTATGGCTACACCTTC. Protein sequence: CASSLDSPINYGYTF.

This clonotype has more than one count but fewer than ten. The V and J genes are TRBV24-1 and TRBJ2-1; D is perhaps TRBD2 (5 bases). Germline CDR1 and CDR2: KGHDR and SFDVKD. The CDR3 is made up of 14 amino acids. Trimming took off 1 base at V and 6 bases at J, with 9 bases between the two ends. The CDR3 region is CATSDFSGSNEQFF. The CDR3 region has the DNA TGTGCCACCAGTGATTTCTCGGGGAGCAATGAGCAGTTCTTC.

The CDR3 loop is CASSLGVVGRETQYF. CDR3 nucleotides: TGTGCCAGCAGTTTAGGAGTTGTCGGTAGAGAGACCCAGTACTTC. The genes are TRBV12-3 or TRBV12-4 and TRBJ2-5; D gene ambiguous. Trimming took 1 base from V and 4 from J, leaving 13 bases between them. This CDR3 contains 15 residues.

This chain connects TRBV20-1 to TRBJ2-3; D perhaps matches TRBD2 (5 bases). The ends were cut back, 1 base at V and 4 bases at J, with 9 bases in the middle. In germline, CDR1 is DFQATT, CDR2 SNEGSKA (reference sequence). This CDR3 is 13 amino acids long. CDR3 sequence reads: CSARGGPADTQYF. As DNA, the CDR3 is TGCAGTGCTAGAGGAGGGCCCGCAGATACGCAGTATTTT.

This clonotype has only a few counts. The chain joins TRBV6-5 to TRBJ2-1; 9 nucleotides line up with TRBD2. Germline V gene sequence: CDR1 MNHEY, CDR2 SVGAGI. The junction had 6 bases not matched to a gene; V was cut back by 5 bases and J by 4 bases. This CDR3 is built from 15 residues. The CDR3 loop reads CASSPSGIPYNEQFF. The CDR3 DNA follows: TGTGCCAGCAGTCCTAGCGGGATTCCTTACAATGAGCAGTTCTTC.

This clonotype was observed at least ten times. CDR3 amino acids: CSVGEFNQPQHF. The CDR3 coding sequence is TGCAGCGTTGGCGAATTCAATCAGCCCCAGCATTTT. The chain carries TRBV29-1 and TRBJ1-5; D unclear. The germline V and J ends were trimmed by 4 bases and 3 bases, with 7 bases remaining between them. The germline CDR1 and CDR2 sequences are SQVTM and ANQGSEA. This CDR3 contains 12 residues.

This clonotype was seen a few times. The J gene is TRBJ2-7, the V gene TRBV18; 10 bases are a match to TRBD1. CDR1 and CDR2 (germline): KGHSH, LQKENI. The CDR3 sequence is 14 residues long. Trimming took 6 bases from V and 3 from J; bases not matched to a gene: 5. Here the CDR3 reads CASSLRDRGYEQYF. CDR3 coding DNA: TGTGCCAGCTCTCTCCGGGACAGGGGCTACGAGCAGTACTTC. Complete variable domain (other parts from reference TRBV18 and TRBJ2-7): NAGVMQNPRHLVRRRGQEARLRCSPMKGHSHVYWYRQLPEEGLKFMVYLQKENIIDESGMPKERFSAEFPKEGPSILRIQQVVRGDSAAYFCASSLRDRGYEQYFGPGTRLTVT.

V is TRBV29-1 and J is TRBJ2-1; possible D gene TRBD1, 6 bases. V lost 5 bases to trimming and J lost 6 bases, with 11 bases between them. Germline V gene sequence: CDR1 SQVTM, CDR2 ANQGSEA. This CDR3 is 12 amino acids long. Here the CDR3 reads CSVTGYGNEQFF. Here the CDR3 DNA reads TGCAGCGTTACAGGGTATGGCAATGAGCAGTTCTTC.

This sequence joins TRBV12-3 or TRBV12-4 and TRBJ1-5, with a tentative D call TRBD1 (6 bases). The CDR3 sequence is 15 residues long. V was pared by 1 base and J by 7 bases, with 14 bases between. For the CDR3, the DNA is TGTGCCAGCAGTTTAGGGACAAAGGGGGGGCAGCCCCAGCATTTT. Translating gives CASSLGTKGGQPQHF.

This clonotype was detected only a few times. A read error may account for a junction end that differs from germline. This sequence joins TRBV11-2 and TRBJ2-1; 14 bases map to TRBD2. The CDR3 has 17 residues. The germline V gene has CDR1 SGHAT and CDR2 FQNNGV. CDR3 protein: CASSLASVGTSGGREVF. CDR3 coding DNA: TGTGCCAGCAGCTTAGCCTCGGTCGGGACTAGCGGGGGACGAGAGGTCTTC.

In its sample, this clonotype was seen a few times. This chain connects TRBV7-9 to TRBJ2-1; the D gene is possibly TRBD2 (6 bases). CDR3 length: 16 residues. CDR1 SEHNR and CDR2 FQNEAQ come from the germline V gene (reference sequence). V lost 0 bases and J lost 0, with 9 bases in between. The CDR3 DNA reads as TGTGCCAGCAGCTTAGCTGCGACTAGCTCCTACAATGAGCAGTTCTTC. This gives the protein CASSLAATSSYNEQFF. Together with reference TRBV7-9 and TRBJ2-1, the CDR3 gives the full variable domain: DTGVSQNPRHKITKRGQNVTFRCDPISEHNRLYWYRQTLGQGPEFLTYFQNEAQLEKSRLLSDRFSAERPKGSFSTLEIQRTEQGDSAMYLCASSLAATSSYNEQFFGPGTRLTVL.

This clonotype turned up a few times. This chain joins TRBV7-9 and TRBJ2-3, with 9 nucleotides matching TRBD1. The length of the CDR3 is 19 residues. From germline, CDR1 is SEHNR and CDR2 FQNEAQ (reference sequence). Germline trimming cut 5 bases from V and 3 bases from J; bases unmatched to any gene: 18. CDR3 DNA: TGTGCCAGCAGCATACAAGGTAGACGCCGGGACAGGGTGACAGATACGCAGTATTTT. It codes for CASSIQGRRRDRVTDTQYF.

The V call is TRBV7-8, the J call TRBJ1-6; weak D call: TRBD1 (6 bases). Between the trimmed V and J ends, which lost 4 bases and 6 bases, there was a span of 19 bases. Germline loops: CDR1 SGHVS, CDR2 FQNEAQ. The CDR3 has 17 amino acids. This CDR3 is CASSSIRVDSGNSPLHF. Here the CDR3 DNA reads TGTGCCAGCAGCTCTATTAGGGTGGACAGTGGTAATTCACCCCTCCACTTT.

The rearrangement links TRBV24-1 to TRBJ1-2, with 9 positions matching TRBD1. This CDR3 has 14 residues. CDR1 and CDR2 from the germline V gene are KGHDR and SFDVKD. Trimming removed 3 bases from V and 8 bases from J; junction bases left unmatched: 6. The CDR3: CATSDQQGAKGYTF. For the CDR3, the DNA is TGTGCCACCAGTGATCAACAGGGGGCAAAAGGCTACACCTTC.

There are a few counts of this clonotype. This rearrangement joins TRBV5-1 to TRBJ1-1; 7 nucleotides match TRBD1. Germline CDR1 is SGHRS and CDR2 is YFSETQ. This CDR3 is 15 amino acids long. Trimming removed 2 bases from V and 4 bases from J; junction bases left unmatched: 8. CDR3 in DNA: TGCGCCAGCAGCTTCCGACAGGGTGGAGGCACTGAAGCTTTCTTT. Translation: CASSFRQGGGTEAFF.

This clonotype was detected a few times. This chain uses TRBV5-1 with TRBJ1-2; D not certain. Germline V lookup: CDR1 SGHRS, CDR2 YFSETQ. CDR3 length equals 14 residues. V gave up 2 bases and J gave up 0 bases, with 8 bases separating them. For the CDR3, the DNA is TGCGCCAGCAGCTTTGGCCCTTCTAACTATGGCTACACCTTC. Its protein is CASSFGPSNYGYTF.

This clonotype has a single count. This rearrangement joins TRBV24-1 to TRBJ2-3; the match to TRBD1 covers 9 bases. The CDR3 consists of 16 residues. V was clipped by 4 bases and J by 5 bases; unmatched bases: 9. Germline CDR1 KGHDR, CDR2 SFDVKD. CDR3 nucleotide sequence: TGTGCCACCAGTGACCCTCGGACAGGGGACTTAGATACGCAGTATTTT. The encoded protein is CATSDPRTGDLDTQYF.

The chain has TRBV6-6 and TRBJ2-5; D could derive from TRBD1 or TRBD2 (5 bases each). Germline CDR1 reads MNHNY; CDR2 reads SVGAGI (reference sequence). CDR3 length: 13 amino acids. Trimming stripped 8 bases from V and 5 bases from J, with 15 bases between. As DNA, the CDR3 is TGTGCCAGCTGGGGGACGTTTCGGGAGACCCAGTACTTC. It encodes CASWGTFRETQYF.

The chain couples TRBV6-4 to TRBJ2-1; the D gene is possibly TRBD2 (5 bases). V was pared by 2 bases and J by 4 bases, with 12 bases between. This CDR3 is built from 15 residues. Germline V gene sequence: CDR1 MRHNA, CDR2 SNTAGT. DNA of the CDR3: TGTGCCAGCAGTGACGAGGGCGGTAGGTACAATGAGCAGTTCTTC. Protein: CASSDEGGRYNEQFF.

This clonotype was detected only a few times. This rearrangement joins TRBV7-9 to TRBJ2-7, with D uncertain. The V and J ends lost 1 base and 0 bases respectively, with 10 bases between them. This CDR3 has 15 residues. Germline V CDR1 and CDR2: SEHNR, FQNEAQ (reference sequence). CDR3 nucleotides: TGTGCCAGCAGCTTAGGGGCCGTTAGCTCCTACGAGCAGTACTTC. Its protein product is CASSLGAVSSYEQYF.

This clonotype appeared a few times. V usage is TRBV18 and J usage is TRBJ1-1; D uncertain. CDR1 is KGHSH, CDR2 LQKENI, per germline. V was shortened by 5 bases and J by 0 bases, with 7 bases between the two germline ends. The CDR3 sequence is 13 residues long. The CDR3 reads CASSFTVNTEAFF. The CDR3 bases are TGTGCCAGCTCATTCACAGTGAACACTGAAGCTTTCTTT. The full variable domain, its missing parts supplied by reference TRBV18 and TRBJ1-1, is NAGVMQNPRHLVRRRGQEARLRCSPMKGHSHVYWYRQLPEEGLKFMVYLQKENIIDESGMPKERFSAEFPKEGPSILRIQQVVRGDSAAYFCASSFTVNTEAFFGQGTRLTVV.